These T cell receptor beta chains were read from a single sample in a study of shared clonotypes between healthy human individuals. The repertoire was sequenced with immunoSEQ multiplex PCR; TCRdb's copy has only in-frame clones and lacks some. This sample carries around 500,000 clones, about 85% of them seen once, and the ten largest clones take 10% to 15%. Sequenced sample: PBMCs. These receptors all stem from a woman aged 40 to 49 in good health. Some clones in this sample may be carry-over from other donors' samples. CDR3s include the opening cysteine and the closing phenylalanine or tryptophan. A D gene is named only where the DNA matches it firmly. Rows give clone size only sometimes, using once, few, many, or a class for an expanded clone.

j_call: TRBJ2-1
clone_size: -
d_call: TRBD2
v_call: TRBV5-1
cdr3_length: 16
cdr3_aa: CASSLRLAGVIDEQFF
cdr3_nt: TGCGCCAGCAGCTTAAGACTAGCGGGAGTTATTGATGAGCAGTTCTTC

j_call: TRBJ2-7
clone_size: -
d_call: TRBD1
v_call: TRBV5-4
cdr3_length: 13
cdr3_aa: CASSRDRGYEQYF
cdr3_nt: TGTGCCAGCAGCCGGGACAGGGGCTACGAGCAGTACTTC

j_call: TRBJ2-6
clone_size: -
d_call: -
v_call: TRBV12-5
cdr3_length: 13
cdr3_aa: CAPWGWGANVLTF
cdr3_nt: TGTGCTCCGTGGGGATGGGGGGCCAACGTCCTGACTTTC

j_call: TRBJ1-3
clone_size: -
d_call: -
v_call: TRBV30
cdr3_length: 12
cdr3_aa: CAWRGSGNTIYF
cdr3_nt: TGTGCCTGGAGAGGTTCCGGAAACACCATATATTTT

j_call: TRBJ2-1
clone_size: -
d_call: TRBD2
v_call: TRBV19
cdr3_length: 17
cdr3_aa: CASRRGGLAGVHNEQFF
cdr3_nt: TGTGCCAGTAGGAGAGGGGGGTTAGCGGGAGTCCACAATGAGCAGTTCTTC

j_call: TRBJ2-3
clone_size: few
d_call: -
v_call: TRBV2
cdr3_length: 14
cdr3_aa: CASSDGLITDTQYF
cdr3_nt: TGTGCCAGCAGCGACGGACTCATCACAGATACGCAGTATTTT

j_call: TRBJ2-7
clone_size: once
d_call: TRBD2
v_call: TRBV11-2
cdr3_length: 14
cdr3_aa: CASSLISGTYEQYF
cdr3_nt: TGTGCCAGCAGCTTAATCAGCGGGACCTACGAGCAGTACTTC

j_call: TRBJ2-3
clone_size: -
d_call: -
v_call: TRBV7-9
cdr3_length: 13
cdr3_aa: CASGSLSTDTQYF
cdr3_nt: TGTGCCAGCGGGAGCCTTAGCACAGATACGCAGTATTTT

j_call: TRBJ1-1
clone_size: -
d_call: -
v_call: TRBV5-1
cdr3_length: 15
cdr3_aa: CASSLGQGTLGAAFF
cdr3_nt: TGCGCCAGCAGCTTGGGGCAGGGAACCCTCGGGGCAGCTTTCTTT

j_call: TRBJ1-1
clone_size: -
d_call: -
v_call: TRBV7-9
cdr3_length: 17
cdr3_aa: CASSFTYWTEPNTEAFF
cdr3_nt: TGTGCCAGCAGCTTTACCTACTGGACCGAACCGAACACTGAAGCTTTCTTT

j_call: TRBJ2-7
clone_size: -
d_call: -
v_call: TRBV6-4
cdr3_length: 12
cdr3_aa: CASSDSSYEQYF
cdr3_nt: TGTGCCAGCAGTGACAGCTCCTACGAGCAGTACTTC

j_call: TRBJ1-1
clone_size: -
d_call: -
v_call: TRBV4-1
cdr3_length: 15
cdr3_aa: CASSKPPGPGAEAFF
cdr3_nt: TGCGCCAGCAGCAAACCTCCGGGCCCGGGGGCTGAAGCTTTCTTT

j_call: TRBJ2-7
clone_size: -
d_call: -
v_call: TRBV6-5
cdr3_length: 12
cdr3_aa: CASRSNTYEQYF
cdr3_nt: TGTGCCAGCAGATCGAATACCTACGAGCAGTACTTC

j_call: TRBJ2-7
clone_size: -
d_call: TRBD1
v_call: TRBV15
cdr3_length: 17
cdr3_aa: CATSRGLRDRSSYEQYF
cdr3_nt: TGTGCCACCAGCAGAGGCCTAAGGGACAGGAGCTCCTACGAGCAGTACTTC

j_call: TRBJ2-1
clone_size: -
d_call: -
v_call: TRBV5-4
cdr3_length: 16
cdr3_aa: CASSPQGGDVYNEQFF
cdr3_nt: TGTGCCAGCAGCCCCCAGGGGGGCGATGTATACAATGAGCAGTTCTTC

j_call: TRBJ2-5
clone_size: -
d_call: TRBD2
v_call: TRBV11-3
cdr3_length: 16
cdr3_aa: CASSLVAGGGQETQYF
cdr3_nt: TGTGCCAGCAGCTTGGTAGCGGGAGGGGGACAAGAGACCCAGTACTTC

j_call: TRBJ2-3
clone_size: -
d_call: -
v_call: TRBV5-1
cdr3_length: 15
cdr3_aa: CASSLDAGSTDTQYF
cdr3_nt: TGCGCCAGCAGCTTGGATGCGGGAAGCACAGATACGCAGTATTTT

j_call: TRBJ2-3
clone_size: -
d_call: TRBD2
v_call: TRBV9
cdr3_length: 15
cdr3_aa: CASSSSGRASDTQYF
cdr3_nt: TGTGCCAGCAGCTCTAGCGGGAGGGCCTCAGATACGCAGTATTTT

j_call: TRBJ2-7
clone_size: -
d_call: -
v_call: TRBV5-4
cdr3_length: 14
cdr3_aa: CASSLVGRQHEQYF
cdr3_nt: TGTGCCAGCAGCTTGGTTGGTCGACAGCACGAGCAGTACTTC